These 14 T cell receptor beta chains were sequenced from one sample in a study of shared clonotypes between healthy human individuals. Produced via immunoSEQ multiplex PCR; TCRdb's table is partial and in-frame only. The sample yields fewer than 500,000 clones, over 75% seen once. Specimen: PBMCs. Source of these receptors: a woman between 35 and 50 years old in good health. Some clones in this sample may be carry-over from other donors' samples.

The chain couples TRBV6-6 to TRBJ1-2; D might be TRBD1 (5 bases). CDR1 MNHNY and CDR2 SVGAGI come from the germline V gene (reference sequence). V lost 2 bases to trimming and J lost 5 bases, with 12 bases between them. This CDR3 contains 14 residues. The CDR3 loop reads CASSYGAVGYGYTF. CDR3 DNA: TGTGCCAGCAGTTACGGGGCAGTGGGGTATGGCTACACCTTC.

The chain employs TRBV27 and TRBJ1-2, with a possible D match to TRBD1 (6 bases). V gave up 3 bases and J gave up 3 bases, with 26 bases separating them. This CDR3 is 19 amino acids long. Germline V gene lookup returns CDR1 MNHEY and CDR2 SMNVEV (reference sequence). CDR3 in DNA: TGTGCCAGCAGTTTCTCCCCGGCACAGGGCTTGGGCGACTACTATGGCTACACCTTC. Encoded protein: CASSFSPAQGLGDYYGYTF.

This clone was counted between two and nine times. The genes are TRBV11-2 and TRBJ2-7; possible D gene TRBD1, 6 bases. Germline V CDR1 and CDR2: SGHAT, FQNNGV. V gave up 3 bases and J gave up 7 bases, with 16 bases separating them. This CDR3 is 14 amino acids long. DNA for the CDR3: TGTGCCAGCAGCTTGTCCGGGACACTGATTGAGCAGTACTTC. Its protein is CASSLSGTLIEQYF.

The chain joins TRBV7-8 to TRBJ2-7, with 7 positions matching TRBD2. Germline V CDR1 and CDR2: SGHVS, FQNEAQ. This CDR3 contains 14 residues. The V and J ends lost 1 base and 7 bases, in that order; junction bases with no gene match: 7. The CDR3 DNA reads as TGTGCCAGCAGCTTAGTGGCGGGAGCAGGGGAGCAGTACTTC. Amino acid sequence: CASSLVAGAGEQYF.

Turning to this clone: This CDR3 is also generated by other DNA sequences in the sample. The chain carries TRBV28 and TRBJ2-7; 11 nucleotides line up with TRBD2. The CDR3 contains 13 residues. The V segment lost 2 bases and the J segment 6 bases; nucleotides outside the gene matches: 0. Germline CDR1 reads MDHEN; CDR2 reads SYDVKM. The CDR3 region is CASSLLAGGEQYF. CDR3 coding DNA: TGTGCCAGCAGTTTACTAGCGGGAGGCGAGCAGTACTTC.

This clone was observed a single time. Here the CDR3 DNA reads TGTGCCAGCAGTGTGGGTCCTCAGCCCCAGCATTTT. Translation gives CASSVGPQPQHF. The genes are TRBV2 and TRBJ1-5; D remains ambiguous. Germline values: CDR1 SNHLY, CDR2 FYNNEI. V was cut by 4 bases and J by 6 bases, with 7 bases left in between. The CDR3 has 12 amino acids. The whole variable domain, filled in from reference TRBV2 and TRBJ1-5, reads EPEVTQTPSHQVTQMGQEVILRCVPISNHLYFYWYRQILGQKVEFLVSFYNNEISEKSEIFDDQFSVERPDGSNFTLKIRSTKLEDSAMYFCASSVGPQPQHFGDGTRLSIL.

The chain recombines TRBV9 with TRBJ1-5, with TRBD1 matching 8 bases. Germline V gene data show CDR1 as SGDLS and CDR2 as YYNGEE. This CDR3 contains 15 residues. With 4 bases clipped from V and 5 bases from J, the junction kept 8 bases outside the gene matches. CDR3 sequence: CASSSTGTGDQPQHF. The DNA of the CDR3 is TGTGCCAGCAGCTCTACCGGGACAGGAGATCAGCCCCAGCATTTT.

Remarks on this clone: The same CDR3 is also encoded by other DNA sequences in this sample. This chain links TRBV10-3 with TRBJ1-5; no clear D. CDR1 and CDR2 (germline): ENHRY, SYGVKD. The CDR3 covers 12 residues. Trimming took off 0 bases at V and 11 bases at J, with 8 bases between the two ends. As DNA, the CDR3 is TGTGCCATCAGTGAGTCTGAGGGTGCCCAGCATTTT. It translates to CAISESEGAQHF.

The V and J genes are TRBV9 and TRBJ2-7; tentatively, D is TRBD2 (6 bases). The CDR3 totals 16 residues. Germline CDR1 SGDLS, CDR2 YYNGEE. With 1 base removed from V and 2 bases from J, the gap between germline ends came to 16 bases. CDR3 nucleotides: TGTGCCAGCAGCGTAAGCGAGGCGGGACCAACCTACGAGCAGTACTTC. This codes for CASSVSEAGPTYEQYF.

The genes are TRBV6-5 and TRBJ2-7; D tentatively fits TRBD1 or TRBD2 (5 bases each). The germline V gene encodes CDR1 MNHEY and CDR2 SVGAGI. This CDR3 contains 14 residues. V lost 2 bases and J 3 bases, leaving 11 bases between the germline ends. As DNA, the CDR3 is TGTGCCAGCAGTTACCGGGAAGGGGACTACGAGCAGTACTTC. Protein: CASSYREGDYEQYF.

The chain is built from TRBV5-1 and TRBJ2-1; 7 bases fit TRBD2. The V gene end was trimmed by 0 bases and the J gene end by 9 bases; junction bases not matched to a gene: 6. CDR1 is SGHRS, CDR2 YFSETQ, per germline. This CDR3 spans 14 amino acids. CDR3 protein: CASSLGLAPGEQFF. CDR3 nucleotide sequence: TGCGCCAGCAGCTTGGGACTAGCCCCTGGTGAGCAGTTCTTC.

This clone was seen just once. V is TRBV5-2 and J is TRBJ1-1. TRBV5-2 constitutes a pseudogene. CDR3 length: 15 residues. The CDR3 region is CASSSGGVLRAEAFF. CDR3 DNA sequence: TGTGCCAGCAGCTCCGGAGGGGTGTTGCGCGCTGAAGCTTTCTTT.

This chain uses TRBV4-2 with TRBJ2-2; 10 nucleotides align to TRBD1. After removal of 4 bases from V and 7 bases from J, the junction contained 6 bases not matched to a gene. Germline CDR1 and CDR2: LGHNA and YNFKEQ. The CDR3 loop spans 15 amino acids. The CDR3 region is CASSPGQGFSGELFF. In DNA, the CDR3 is TGTGCCAGCAGCCCGGGACAGGGGTTTAGCGGGGAGCTGTTTTTT.

The chain employs TRBV9 and TRBJ2-2; D is perhaps TRBD1 or TRBD2 (6 bases each). The V end lost 0 bases, the J end lost 4 bases, and 13 bases lay between the germline ends. Germline lookup yields CDR1 SGDLS and CDR2 YYNGEE. This CDR3 has 16 residues. CDR3 amino acids: CASSVAGAISTGELFF. In DNA form, the CDR3 reads TGTGCCAGCAGCGTAGCGGGGGCGATAAGCACCGGGGAGCTGTTTTTT. The entire variable domain, with the rest obtained from reference TRBV9 and TRBJ2-2, is as follows: DSGVTQTPKHLITATGQRVTLRCSPRSGDLSVYWYQQSLDQGLQFLIQYYNGEERAKGNILERFSAQQFPDLHSELNLSSLELGDSALYFCASSVAGAISTGELFFGEGSRLTVL.